This T cell receptor (beta chain) was recorded in a study of blood T cells in healthy people across ages. It was with a sample-barcoded 5' primer and a J-beta primer mix that a second PCR of roughly 6 to 12 cycles was run. TCRdb analysed the 5' RACE reads with MiXCR anew, one entry per CDR3 protein. Among 1 million to 1.2 million distinct CDR3 sequences listed, 35% to 45% were seen once. Trimming left V 5 bases short and J 5 bases short, with 9 bases between. This CDR3 region has 11 residues. The germline CDR1 and CDR2 sequences are DFQATT and SNEGSKA (reference sequence). Extractions gave at least 6 micrograms of total RNA per sample.

The chain employs TRBV20-1 and TRBJ1-2, with D possibly being TRBD1 (5 bases). The receptor's source is a man between 18 and 35 years old in good health. Sample: blood. The chain's CDR3 is CSAATAYGYTF. As DNA, the CDR3 is TGCAGTGCTGCGACAGCTTATGGCTACACCTTC.